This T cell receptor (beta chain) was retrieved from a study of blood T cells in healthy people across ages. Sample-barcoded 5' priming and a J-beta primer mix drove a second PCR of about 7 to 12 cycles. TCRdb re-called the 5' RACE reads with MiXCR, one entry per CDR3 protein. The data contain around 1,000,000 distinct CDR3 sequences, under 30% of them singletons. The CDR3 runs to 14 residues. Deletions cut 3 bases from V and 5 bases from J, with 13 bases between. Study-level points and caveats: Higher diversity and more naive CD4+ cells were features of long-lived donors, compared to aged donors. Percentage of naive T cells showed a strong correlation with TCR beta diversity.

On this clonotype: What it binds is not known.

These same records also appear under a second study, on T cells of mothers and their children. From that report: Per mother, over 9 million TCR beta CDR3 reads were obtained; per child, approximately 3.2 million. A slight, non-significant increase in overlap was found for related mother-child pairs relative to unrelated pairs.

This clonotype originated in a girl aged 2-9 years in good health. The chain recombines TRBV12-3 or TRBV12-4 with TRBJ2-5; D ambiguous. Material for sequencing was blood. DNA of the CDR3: TGTGCCAGCAGTTTGGTAGTGGGTTGGGAGACCCAGTACTTC. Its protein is CASSLVVGWETQYF.